The 12 T cell receptor beta chains reported below all come from one sample, sequenced in a study of blood T cell repertoires in COVID-19. Repertoires were generated with immunoSEQ multiplex PCR, while TCRdb's copy carries only in-frame clones and drops some. The sample gives 20,000 to 25,000 clones, over 70% of which show up once; 9.5% to 15% is in the top ten. Sequencing input: peripheral blood. The receptor source for this set is a man in his 60s with active COVID-19.

The rearrangement uses TRBV5-1 and TRBJ2-3; tentatively, D is TRBD1 (6 bases). There are 13 residues in the CDR3. Trimming left V 3 bases short and J 8 bases short, with 13 bases between. Germline V gene lookup returns CDR1 SGHRS and CDR2 YFSETQ. CDR3 DNA: TGCGCCAGCAGCTCAGCCCAGGGGTCTACGCAGTATTTT. Amino acids: CASSSAQGSTQYF. The full variable domain, rest sourced from reference TRBV5-1 and TRBJ2-3, is KAGVTQTPRYLIKTRGQQVTLSCSPISGHRSVSWYQQTPGQGLQFLFEYFSETQRNKGNFPGRFSGRQFSNSRSEMNVSTLELGDSALYLCASSSAQGSTQYFGPGTRLTVL.

J is TRBJ2-3 and V is TRBV5-1; TRBD1 matches at 10 bases. The CDR3 extends over 16 amino acids. The J segment lost 1 base and the V segment lost 3 bases, leaving 5 bases of the junction unmatched. The germline gives CDR1 SGHRS, CDR2 YFSETQ. The CDR3 nucleotides read TGCGCCAGCAGCTCAACGACAGGGGGCGGCACAGATACGCAGTATTTT. This sequence encodes CASSSTTGGGTDTQYF.

By sample fraction, this clone is medium-sized (0.01 to 0.1%). This chain joins TRBV6-2 or TRBV6-3 and TRBJ2-7; 9 bases line up with TRBD2. This CDR3 has 15 residues. Germline lookup yields CDR1 MNHEY and CDR2 SVGEGT. The ends lost 2 bases at V and 6 bases at J; junction bases unmatched: 8. The CDR3 bases are TGTGCCAGCAGTTACGTCGTACTAGCGGGCCCCGAGCAGTACTTC. Translating gives CASSYVVLAGPEQYF.

V usage is TRBV19 and J usage is TRBJ2-3; 13 bases are shared with TRBD2. V trimming: 1 base; J trimming: 6 bases; junction bases outside the gene matches: 4. Germline loops: CDR1 LNHDA, CDR2 SQIVND (reference sequence). The CDR3 has 16 residues. CDR3 DNA: TGTGCCAGTAGTATAGGGACTAGCGGGAGTAAGGATACGCAGTATTTT. It yields the protein CASSIGTSGSKDTQYF.

The CDR3 nucleotides are TGTGCCAGCAGCTTGTTAGGTTTGACAGGGGGTAGGGAGACCCAGTACTTC. Residues: CASSLLGLTGGRETQYF. The chain has TRBV5-4 and TRBJ2-5; 9 bases fit TRBD1. This CDR3 has 17 amino acids. V trimming: 1 base; J trimming: 5 bases; junction bases outside the gene matches: 12. The germline V gene encodes CDR1 SGHNT and CDR2 YYREEE (reference sequence).

This clone has a handful of counts. The chain employs TRBV27 and TRBJ1-1, with D perhaps matching TRBD1 (6 bases). The germline V gene encodes CDR1 MNHEY and CDR2 SMNVEV (reference sequence). The CDR3 covers 14 residues. The V and J ends lost 3 bases and 4 bases respectively, with 12 bases between them. The CDR3 bases are TGTGCCAGCAGTTTTTCCCAGGGGACCACTGAAGCTTTCTTT. Residues: CASSFSQGTTEAFF.

V is TRBV24-1 and J is TRBJ2-2; 9 nucleotides align to TRBD1. V dropped 0 bases and J dropped 5; count of bases not matched to a gene: 6. The CDR3 is 17 amino acids. Germline-derived CDR1 and CDR2 are KGHDR and SFDVKD. CDR3 residues: CATSDLRDRVRTGELFF. The DNA of the CDR3 is TGTGCCACCAGTGATTTGAGGGACAGGGTAAGAACCGGGGAGCTGTTTTTT.

CDR3 loop: CASSLTSGSYEQYF. DNA of the CDR3: TGTGCCAGCAGCCTGACTAGCGGGAGCTACGAGCAGTACTTC. The V gene is TRBV11-2, the J gene TRBJ2-7; 12 bases map to TRBD2. The CDR3 consists of 14 residues. The V and J ends lost 5 bases and 3 bases, in that order; junction bases with no gene match: 2. The germline CDR1 and CDR2 sequences are SGHAT and FQNNGV. The complete variable domain, with remaining parts taken from reference TRBV11-2 and TRBJ2-7, reads EAGVAQSPRYKIIEKRQSVAFWCNPISGHATLYWYQQILGQGPKLLIQFQNNGVVDDSQLPKDRFSAERLKGVDSTLKIQPAKLEDSAVYLCASSLTSGSYEQYFGPGTRLTVT.

This clone is categorized as medium-sized (0.01 to 0.1%). The rearrangement joins TRBV4-1 to TRBJ2-7; D not certain. Trimming removed 0 bases from V and 0 bases from J, with 12 bases in between. The CDR3 runs to 16 residues. Germline V gene sequence: CDR1 MGHRA, CDR2 YSYEKL. The CDR3 DNA reads as TGCGCCAGCAGCCAAGAAGGTGCAGGCCCCTCCTACGAGCAGTACTTC. Translated, it gives CASSQEGAGPSYEQYF.

The chain employs TRBV5-1 and TRBJ2-5; 14 nucleotides agree with TRBD2. Germline trimming cut 3 bases from V and 4 bases from J; bases unmatched to any gene: 8. From germline, CDR1 is SGHRS and CDR2 YFSETQ. The CDR3 loop spans 17 amino acids. CDR3: CASSSGPGLAGGETQYF. Written as DNA, the CDR3 is TGCGCCAGCAGCTCCGGCCCTGGACTAGCGGGAGGAGAGACCCAGTACTTC.

This clone has just a few counts. V usage is TRBV4-2 and J usage is TRBJ2-1, with 9 bases identical to TRBD2. Looked up from germline, CDR1 is LGHNA and CDR2 is YNFKEQ. Germline trimming cut 2 bases from V and 6 bases from J; bases unmatched to any gene: 8. This CDR3 spans 16 amino acids. The CDR3 sequence is CASSQIGSSGANEQFF. The CDR3 coding sequence is TGTGCCAGCAGCCAAATCGGGTCTAGCGGGGCCAATGAGCAGTTCTTC.

J is TRBJ2-7 and V is TRBV13, with 8 bases fitting TRBD2. This CDR3 has 14 amino acids. J gave up 1 base and V 5 bases, and 4 bases lay outside the gene matches. Germline V gene data show CDR1 as PRHDT and CDR2 as FYEKMQ (reference sequence). CDR3 loop: CASSPGLASYEQYF. In nucleotides, the CDR3 is TGTGCCAGCAGCCCCGGACTAGCTTCCTACGAGCAGTACTTC.